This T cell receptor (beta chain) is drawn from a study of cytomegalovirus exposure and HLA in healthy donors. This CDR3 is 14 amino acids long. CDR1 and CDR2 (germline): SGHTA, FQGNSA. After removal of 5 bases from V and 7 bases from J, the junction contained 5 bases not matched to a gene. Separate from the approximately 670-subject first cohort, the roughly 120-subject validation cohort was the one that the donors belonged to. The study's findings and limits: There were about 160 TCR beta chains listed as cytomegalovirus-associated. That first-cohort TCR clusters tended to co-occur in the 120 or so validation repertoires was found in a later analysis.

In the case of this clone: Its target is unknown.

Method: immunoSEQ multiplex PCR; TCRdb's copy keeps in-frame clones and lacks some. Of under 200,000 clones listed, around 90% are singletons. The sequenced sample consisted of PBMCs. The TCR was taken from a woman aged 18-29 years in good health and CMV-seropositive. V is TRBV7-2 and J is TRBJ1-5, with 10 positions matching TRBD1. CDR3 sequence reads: CASSSRQGAQPQHF. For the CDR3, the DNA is TGTGCCAGCAGCAGCCGACAGGGGGCACAGCCCCAGCATTTT.